This is a list of T cell receptor beta chains from one sample in a study of early T cells in non-severe SARS-CoV-2 infection. Each CDR3 protein gets one entry after TCRdb re-called the 5' RACE reads with MiXCR. The sample has around 57,000 distinct CDR3 sequences; roughly 5.7% are singletons. The sample here was whole blood, taken at baseline. These receptors were obtained from an adult who was a healthcare worker with PCR-confirmed SARS-CoV-2 infection or an uninfected control (not recorded which). Both conserved end residues are part of each CDR3.

v_call cdr3_aa
TRBV7-3 CASSFGGSYEQYF
TRBV28 CASSPTGSYGYTF
TRBV4-1 CASSPREVYYGYTF
TRBV3-1 CASSTTGKGLFF
TRBV3-1 CASSQGAANTEAFF
TRBV28 CASSDHWTGSFKTDTQYF
TRBV18 CASSPPPVRLPEAFF
TRBV2 CASSERTEQETQYF
TRBV28 CATEGHTNYGYTF
TRBV28 CASSFERPPYEQYF
TRBV4-3 CASSPRTNTYNEQFF
TRBV5-6 CASSSGLAGAEQFF
TRBV7-9 CASSFSAGVGSEAFF
TRBV6-5 CASTSRGLAGGPYTDTQYF
TRBV29-1 CSVRMTLRNYGYTF
TRBV21-1 CASSKVKSPLHF
TRBV19 CASSTTGGETQYF
TRBV6-2/TRBV6-3 CASSPQGHGVNDYNEQFF
TRBV6-2/TRBV6-3 CASSWNGGNQPQHF
TRBV2 CASSVARPPAEAFF
TRBV15 CATSSHLKDYEQYF
TRBV12-3/TRBV12-4 CASSLGRRAEKLFF
TRBV20-1 CSARSQRGLAGLTDTQYF
TRBV12-3/TRBV12-4 CASSFLTTETQYF
TRBV5-6 CASSLVRRAYGYTF
TRBV27 CASSLSLTFLTDTQYF
TRBV4-1 CASRAGNVLTF
TRBV7-8 CASSHQLAETEAFF
TRBV9 CASSPMTGGKLINYGYTF
TRBV4-3 CASSQDPGETGEKLFF
TRBV29-1 CSVEGSGIGDTQYF
TRBV7-9 CASSLAQGAGTDTQYF
TRBV5-6 CASSQGTGSYNEQFF
TRBV7-6 CASSLSGGVDGYTF
TRBV5-1 CASSLRQGGETQYF
TRBV14 CASSRLAGGPGDTQYF
TRBV20-1 CSVRRPYRADEQFF
TRBV3-1 CASRRQNEQFF
TRBV10-3 CAISSTRGGNQPQHF
TRBV20-1 CSVSKGNTEAFF